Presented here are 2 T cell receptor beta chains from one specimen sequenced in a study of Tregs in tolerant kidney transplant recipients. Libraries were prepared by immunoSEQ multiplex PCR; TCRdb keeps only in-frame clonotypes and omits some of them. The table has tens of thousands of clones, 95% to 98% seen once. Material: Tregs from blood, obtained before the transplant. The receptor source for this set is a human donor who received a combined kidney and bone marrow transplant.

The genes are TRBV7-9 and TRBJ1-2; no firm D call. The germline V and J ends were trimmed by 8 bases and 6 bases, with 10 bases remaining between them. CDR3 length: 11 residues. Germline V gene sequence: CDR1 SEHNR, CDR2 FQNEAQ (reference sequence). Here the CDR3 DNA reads TGTGCCAGCGGAGTCGGCGATGGCTACACCTTC. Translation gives CASGVGDGYTF.

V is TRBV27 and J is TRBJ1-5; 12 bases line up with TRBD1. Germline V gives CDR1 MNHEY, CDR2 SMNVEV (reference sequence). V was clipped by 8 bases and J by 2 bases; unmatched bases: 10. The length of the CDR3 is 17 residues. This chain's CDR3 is CASAGQGAWAGNQPQHF. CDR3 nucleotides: TGTGCCAGCGCGGGACAGGGGGCGTGGGCTGGCAATCAGCCCCAGCATTTT.